This T cell receptor (beta chain) was recorded in a study of neurological immune-mediated disorders. Notes on the study in general: Falling below healthy controls, multiple sclerosis showed the least TCR clonal expansion, while HTLV-1-associated myelopathy showed the most.

With 10-nucleotide random UMIs, 5'RACE was used to make the cDNA. Over 180 million TCR-beta sequences (from 15-18 subjects) were yielded by each sequencing run. TCRdb called the 5' RACE reads again in MiXCR, with one record for every CDR3 protein. The table records approximately 20,000 distinct CDR3 sequences, 27% of them present only once. This clonotype has more than one count but fewer than ten. Its specificity is not known. CDR1 is SGDLS, CDR2 YYNGEE, per germline. Trimming removed 3 bases at V and 0 bases at J, with 16 bases between. This CDR3 is built from 17 residues. J is TRBJ1-3 and V is TRBV9; D is possibly TRBD1 (6 bases). The receptor was derived from a man aged 50 to 60 with HTLV-1-associated myelopathy (HAM/TSP). What was sequenced was PBMCs. CDR3 in amino acids: CASSDPPGTHSGNTIYF. Written as DNA, the CDR3 is TGTGCCAGCAGCGACCCCCCCGGGACACACTCTGGAAACACCATATATTTT.